The 15 T cell receptor beta chains presented below share a single source sample, sequenced in a study of blood T cell repertoires in COVID-19 (dated by TCRdb to 2019 to 2021). The library came from the immunoSEQ multiplex PCR assay. Held by TCRdb, this immuneACCESS table contains in-frame sequences only and omits some clones. Under half of the omission traces to an unresolved V gene where checked; the cause of the rest is unknown. For this sample the table gives approximately 230,000 clones, of which around nine tenths were detected only once. Clones ranked in the top ten supply roughly 14% of the sample. The sequenced sample consisted of PBMCs or T cells enriched from blood (not recorded which). These receptors all stem from a woman aged 45-60 years with acute COVID-19.

The chain has TRBV7-2 and TRBJ2-7, with TRBD2 identical over 13 bases. With 6 bases clipped from V and 7 bases from J, the junction kept 9 bases outside the gene matches. Germline lookup yields CDR1 SGHTA and CDR2 FQGNSA. The CDR3 runs to 15 residues. In DNA, the CDR3 is TGTGCCAGCAGTCATACTAGCGGGAGGGGTGGGGAGCAGTACTTC. It yields the protein CASSHTSGRGGEQYF.

V is TRBV11-2 and J is TRBJ2-1, with 11 positions matching TRBD1. The length of the CDR3 is 14 residues. The germline V gene encodes CDR1 SGHAT and CDR2 FQNNGV. The V segment lost 3 bases and the J segment 6 bases; nucleotides outside the gene matches: 1. The CDR3 coding sequence is TGTGCCAGCAGCTTGGGGACAGGGGGCAATGAGCAGTTCTTC. This translates into CASSLGTGGNEQFF.

The chain combines TRBV27 with TRBJ1-4; 12 bases fit TRBD1. Germline CDR1 reads MNHEY; CDR2 reads SMNVEV (reference sequence). The CDR3 spans 15 residues. The V and J ends lost 4 bases and 8 bases, in that order; junction bases with no gene match: 5. The CDR3 here is CASSSPGTGGEKLFF. In DNA form, the CDR3 reads TGTGCCAGCAGTTCCCCCGGGACAGGGGGCGAAAAACTGTTTTTT.

This chain joins TRBV28 and TRBJ1-3; D is unclear. From germline, CDR1 is MDHEN and CDR2 SYDVKM. The germline V and J ends were trimmed by 10 bases and 2 bases, with 12 bases remaining between them. The CDR3 has 13 amino acids. CDR3 in DNA: TGTGCCACTCACGGCGGGGCTGGAAACACCATATATTTT. Residues: CATHGGAGNTIYF.

The chain recombines TRBV7-9 with TRBJ1-1; weak D call: TRBD1 (6 bases). This CDR3 has 12 amino acids. Germline V gene lookup returns CDR1 SEHNR and CDR2 FQNEAQ (reference sequence). Trimming cost V 2 bases and J 8 bases, with 9 bases left between them. Written as DNA, the CDR3 is TGTGCCAGCAGCTTAAACGACAGGGAAGCTTTCTTT. Translated, it gives CASSLNDREAFF.

The genes are TRBV19 and TRBJ2-7; 7 nucleotides agree with TRBD1. V lost 5 bases and J lost 5; bases outside the gene matches: 6. The CDR3 extends over 13 amino acids. Germline lookup yields CDR1 LNHDA and CDR2 SQIVND (reference sequence). Written as DNA, the CDR3 is TGTGCCAGTAGTCTCCAGACAGGGAACGAGCAGTACTTC. Protein sequence: CASSLQTGNEQYF.

The chain is built from TRBV27 and TRBJ2-1; D gene ambiguous. Trimming removed 1 base at V and 0 bases at J, with 4 bases between. There are 14 residues in the CDR3. Germline V gene sequence: CDR1 MNHEY, CDR2 SMNVEV (reference sequence). The CDR3 is CASSLLSSYNEQFF. For the CDR3, the DNA is TGTGCCAGCAGTTTATTGAGCTCCTACAATGAGCAGTTCTTC.

This chain links TRBV3-1 (or the pseudogene TRBV3-2) with TRBJ2-5, with 7 nucleotides matching TRBD1. Unmatched junction bases numbered 15, after V lost 0 bases and J lost 5 bases. This CDR3 is 18 amino acids long. The germline CDR1 and CDR2 sequences are LGHDT and YNNKEL (reference sequence). The CDR3 loop reads CASSQEPSYRGGGETQYF. The CDR3 coding sequence is TGTGCCAGCAGCCAAGAACCATCTTACAGGGGTGGAGGTGAGACCCAGTACTTC.

The chain combines TRBV19 with TRBJ1-6, with TRBD1 as a possible D gene (5 bases). V was cut by 10 bases and J by 7 bases, with 11 bases left in between. Germline values: CDR1 LNHDA, CDR2 SQIVND (reference sequence). The CDR3 length is 12 residues. The CDR3 bases are TGTGCCACGGGACTTCCCAATTCACCCCTCCACTTT. Its translation is CATGLPNSPLHF. Full variable domain (outside the CDR3, taken from reference TRBV19 and TRBJ1-6): DGGITQSPKYLFRKEGQNVTLSCEQNLNHDAMYWYRQDPGQGLRLIYYSQIVNDFQKGDIAEGYSVSREKKESFPLTVTSAQKNPTAFYLCATGLPNSPLHFGNGTRLTVT.

The chain uses TRBV9 and TRBJ2-6; 9 bases align to TRBD1. The length of the CDR3 is 18 residues. CDR1 is SGDLS and CDR2 is YYNGEE in the germline V gene. V lost 3 bases, J lost 4 bases, and 11 bases stayed unmatched. CDR3 loop: CASSAPGQGMGGANVLTF. In DNA, the CDR3 is TGTGCCAGCAGCGCGCCGGGACAGGGAATGGGCGGGGCCAACGTCCTGACTTTC.

The chain combines TRBV28 with TRBJ1-2; D is unclear. The germline V gene encodes CDR1 MDHEN and CDR2 SYDVKM. The CDR3 contains 13 residues. The V end was cut by 2 bases, the J end by 4 bases, with 8 bases between. DNA for the CDR3: TGTGCCAGCAGTTTACGGGCGGGCTATGGCTACACCTTC. Translation: CASSLRAGYGYTF.

V usage is TRBV29-1 and J usage is TRBJ2-3; D might be TRBD2 (6 bases). CDR1 and CDR2 from the germline V gene are SQVTM and ANQGSEA. CDR3 size: 16 residues. The V and J ends lost 4 bases and 2 bases respectively, with 19 bases between them. The CDR3 loop is CSVVRVGRTNTDTQYF. The DNA of the CDR3 is TGCAGCGTTGTCAGGGTAGGGAGGACCAACACAGATACGCAGTATTTT.

The rearrangement joins TRBV7-9 to TRBJ1-3, with unresolved D. CDR1 and CDR2 (germline): SEHNR, FQNEAQ (reference sequence). V was cut by 3 bases and J by 0 bases, with 6 bases left in between. The CDR3 extends over 14 amino acids. In DNA form, the CDR3 reads TGTGCCAGCAGCTTGGGAGACTCTGGAAACACCATATATTTT. Translated: CASSLGDSGNTIYF. The full variable domain, completed using reference TRBV7-9 and TRBJ1-3, is DTGVSQNPRHKITKRGQNVTFRCDPISEHNRLYWYRQTLGQGPEFLTYFQNEAQLEKSRLLSDRFSAERPKGSFSTLEIQRTEQGDSAMYLCASSLGDSGNTIYFGEGSWLTVV.

The V gene is TRBV18, the J gene TRBJ2-1, with TRBD1 identical over 9 bases. With V trimmed by 6 bases and J by 7 bases, 7 bases remained unmatched. The CDR3 length is 14 residues. The germline CDR1 and CDR2 sequences are KGHSH and LQKENI. The CDR3 nucleotides read TGTGCCAGCTCCCAAGGGACAGGGAATAATGAGCAGTTCTTC. Protein sequence: CASSQGTGNNEQFF.

V gene TRBV9 combines with J gene TRBJ2-1; 7 bases map to TRBD2. Per the germline V gene, CDR1 is SGDLS and CDR2 is YYNGEE. This CDR3 has 15 amino acids. Trimming removed 4 bases from V and 8 bases from J; junction bases left unmatched: 12. The CDR3 here is CASSPSSGPRDEQFF. CDR3 coding DNA: TGTGCCAGCAGCCCGTCTAGCGGCCCTAGGGATGAGCAGTTCTTC.